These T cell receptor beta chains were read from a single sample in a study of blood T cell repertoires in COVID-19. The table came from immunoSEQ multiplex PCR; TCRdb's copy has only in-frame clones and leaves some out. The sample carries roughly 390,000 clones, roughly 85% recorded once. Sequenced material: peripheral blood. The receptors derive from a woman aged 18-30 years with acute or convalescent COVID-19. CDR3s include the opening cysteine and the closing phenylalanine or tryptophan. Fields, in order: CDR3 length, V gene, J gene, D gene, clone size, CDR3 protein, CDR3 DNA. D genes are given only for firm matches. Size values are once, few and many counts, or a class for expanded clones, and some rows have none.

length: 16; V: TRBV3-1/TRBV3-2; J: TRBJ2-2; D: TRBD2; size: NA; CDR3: CASSQRGAGGSGELFF; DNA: TGTGCCAGCAGCCAACGCGGCGCGGGGGGGTCCGGGGAGCTGTTTTTT
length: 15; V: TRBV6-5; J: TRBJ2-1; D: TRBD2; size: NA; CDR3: CASSSPGLAHNEQFF; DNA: TGTGCCAGCAGTTCCCCGGGACTAGCCCACAATGAGCAGTTCTTC
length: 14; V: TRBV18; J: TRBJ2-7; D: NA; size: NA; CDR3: CASSPSTGKPEQYF; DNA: TGTGCCAGCTCACCCTCTACAGGGAAGCCCGAGCAGTACTTC
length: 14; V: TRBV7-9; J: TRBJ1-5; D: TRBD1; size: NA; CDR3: CASSLDRGDQPQHF; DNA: TGTGCCAGCAGCTTAGACAGGGGGGATCAGCCCCAGCATTTT
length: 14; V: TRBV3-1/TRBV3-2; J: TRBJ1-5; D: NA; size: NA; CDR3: CASSRMGGNQPQHF; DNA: TGTGCCAGCAGCCGGATGGGGGGTAATCAGCCCCAGCATTTT
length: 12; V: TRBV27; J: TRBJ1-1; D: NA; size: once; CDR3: CASSLRGAEAFF; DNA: TGTGCCAGCAGTTTGCGGGGTGCTGAAGCTTTCTTT
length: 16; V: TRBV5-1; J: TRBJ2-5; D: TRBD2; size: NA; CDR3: CASSLTRSGQQETQYF; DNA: TGCGCCAGCAGCTTGACGCGTAGCGGGCAGCAAGAGACCCAGTACTTC
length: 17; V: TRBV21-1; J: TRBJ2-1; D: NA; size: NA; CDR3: CASSESGLGSSYNEQFF; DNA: TGTGCCAGCAGCGAATCGGGACTCGGGAGCTCCTACAATGAGCAGTTCTTC
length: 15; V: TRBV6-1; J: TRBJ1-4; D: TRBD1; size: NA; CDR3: CASSDLDRTNEKLFF; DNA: TGTGCCAGCAGTGACCTGGACAGGACTAATGAAAAACTGTTTTTT
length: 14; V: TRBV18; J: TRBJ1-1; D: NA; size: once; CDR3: CASSQETMNTEAFF; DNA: TGTGCCAGCTCACAAGAGACAATGAACACTGAAGCTTTCTTT
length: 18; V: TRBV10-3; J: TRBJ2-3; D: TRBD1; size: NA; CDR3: CAISEPYGKGAYTDTQYF; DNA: TGTGCCATCAGTGAGCCGTATGGGAAGGGGGCTTACACAGATACGCAGTATTTT
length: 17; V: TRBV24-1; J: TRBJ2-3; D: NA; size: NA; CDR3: CATSDSTRDSYTDTQYF; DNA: TGTGCCACCAGTGATTCGACCCGGGACTCTTACACAGATACGCAGTATTTT
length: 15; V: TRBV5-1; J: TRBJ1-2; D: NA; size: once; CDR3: CASSYGGGGNYGYTF; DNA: TGCGCCAGCAGCTATGGTGGGGGAGGCAACTATGGCTACACCTTC
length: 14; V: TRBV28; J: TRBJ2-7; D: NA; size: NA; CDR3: CASSLLGRGYEQYF; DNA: TGTGCCAGCAGTTTATTAGGCAGGGGATACGAGCAGTACTTC
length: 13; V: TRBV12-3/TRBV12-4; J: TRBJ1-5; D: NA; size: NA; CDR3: CASSLGPNQPQHF; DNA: TGTGCCAGCAGTTTGGGGCCCAATCAGCCCCAGCATTTT
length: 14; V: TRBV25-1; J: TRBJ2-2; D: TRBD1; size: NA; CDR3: CASRDRGSTGELFF; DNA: TGTGCCAGCCGGGACAGGGGTAGCACCGGGGAGCTGTTTTTT
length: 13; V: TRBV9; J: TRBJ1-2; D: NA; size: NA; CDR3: CASSLVRENGYTF; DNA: TGTGCCAGCAGCCTCGTAAGGGAGAATGGCTACACCTTC
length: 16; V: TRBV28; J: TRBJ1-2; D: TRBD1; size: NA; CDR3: CASSPDRGFSRYGYTF; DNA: TGTGCCAGCAGTCCGGACAGGGGGTTTTCGCGCTATGGCTACACCTTC
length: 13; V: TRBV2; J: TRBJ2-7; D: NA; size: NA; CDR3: CASRPTFSYEQYF; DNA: TGTGCCAGCAGACCGACATTCTCCTACGAGCAGTACTTC
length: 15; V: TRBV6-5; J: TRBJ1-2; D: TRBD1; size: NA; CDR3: CASTSRGQANYGYTF; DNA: TGTGCCAGCACCTCGAGGGGGCAAGCTAACTATGGCTACACCTTC
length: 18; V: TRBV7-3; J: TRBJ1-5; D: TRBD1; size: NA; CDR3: CASSSQGVQFSPDQPQHF; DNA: TGTGCCAGCAGCTCACAGGGGGTTCAGTTTTCTCCGGATCAGCCCCAGCATTTT
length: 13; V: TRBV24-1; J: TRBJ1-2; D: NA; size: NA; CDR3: CATSPGQNYGYTF; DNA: TGTGCCACCAGTCCTGGACAGAACTATGGCTACACCTTC
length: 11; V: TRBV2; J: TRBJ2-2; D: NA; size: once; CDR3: CAGLRTGELFF; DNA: TGTGCGGGACTTAGGACCGGGGAGCTGTTTTTT
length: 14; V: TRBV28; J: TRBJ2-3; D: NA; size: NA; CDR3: CASRDSRSTDTQYF; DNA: TGTGCCAGCAGGGACAGCAGGAGCACAGATACGCAGTATTTT
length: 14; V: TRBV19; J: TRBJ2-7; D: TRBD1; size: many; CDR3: CASSRTGLSYEQYF; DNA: TGTGCCAGTTCCCGGACAGGGCTATCCTACGAGCAGTACTTC
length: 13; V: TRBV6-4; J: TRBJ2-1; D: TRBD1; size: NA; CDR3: CASSTGGSDEQFF; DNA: TGTGCCAGCAGTACAGGGGGCTCGGATGAGCAGTTCTTC
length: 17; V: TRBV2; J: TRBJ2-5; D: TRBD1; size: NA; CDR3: CASSESRTGGIRETQYF; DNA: TGTGCCAGCAGTGAGAGTCGGACAGGGGGTATCAGGGAGACCCAGTACTTC